This T cell receptor beta chain is drawn from a study of metastatic and nonmetastatic thyroid tumors. Whole-study findings and limits: According to reports, the diversity of TCR beta was significantly higher in malignant thyroid tumors than in benign nodules, and this held in both blood and tumor samples.

On this clone: What it recognizes is unknown. The junction and the germline gene differ at one end; a read error may be behind it.

This CDR3 comprises 17 residues. Germline V gene data show CDR1 as MNHGY and CDR2 as SVAAGI. TCRdb re-clonotyped the PCR reads via MiXCR. This sample has about 40,000 clones, with approximately 16% found just once. Thyroid surgery took place with no prior treatment in any patient. Material: blood. This clonotype was sampled from a female donor with papillary thyroid cancer or a benign thyroid nodule (not recorded which). Some clones in this sample may be carry-over from other donors' samples. V usage is TRBV6-9 and J usage is TRBJ2-3; 10 bases fit TRBD2. CDR3 sequence: CASSYSILAGYTDTQYF. The DNA of the CDR3 is TGTGCCAGCAGTTATTCAATACTAGCGGGGTACACAGATACTCAGTATTTT.